These T cell receptor beta chains were read from a single sample in a study of vaccination and CD4 T cells after COVID-19. TCRdb re-called the PCR reads through MiXCR, storing one row per CDR3 protein. The sample records about 24,000 distinct CDR3 sequences, under 40% being singletons. Their antigens remain unidentified. The sequencing here drew on CD4+ T cells from blood, cultured in vitro, taken about 7 months after SARS-CoV-2 vaccination. The receptors shown here come from a human donor who had recovered from COVID-19. The CDR3 runs from the conserved cysteine through the conserved F or W. A D gene is named only where the DNA matches it firmly.

j_gene: TRBJ2-3; v_gene: TRBV20-1; d_gene: .; CDR3aa: CSAPGTSSDTQYF
j_gene: TRBJ2-3; v_gene: TRBV10-1; d_gene: TRBD2; CDR3aa: CASSTSGSPNTQYF
j_gene: TRBJ1-2; v_gene: TRBV10-3; d_gene: .; CDR3aa: CAISDTGTVAGYTF
j_gene: TRBJ2-7; v_gene: TRBV27; d_gene: TRBD2; CDR3aa: CASSRGLAGPTEQYF
j_gene: TRBJ2-7; v_gene: TRBV7-8; d_gene: TRBD2; CDR3aa: CASSLWAGGTYEQYF
j_gene: TRBJ2-1; v_gene: TRBV28; d_gene: .; CDR3aa: CASSPILAPYNEQFF
j_gene: TRBJ1-2; v_gene: TRBV28; d_gene: TRBD1; CDR3aa: CASRPNWTGPGYGYTF
j_gene: TRBJ2-7; v_gene: TRBV7-2; d_gene: .; CDR3aa: CASNLRSIQSYEQYF
j_gene: TRBJ2-7; v_gene: TRBV6-1; d_gene: .; CDR3aa: CASSEWRGINEQYF
j_gene: TRBJ2-1; v_gene: TRBV28; d_gene: TRBD1; CDR3aa: CASSDSGRGNYNEQFF
j_gene: TRBJ2-1; v_gene: TRBV7-9; d_gene: .; CDR3aa: CASSPTPSGRFF
j_gene: TRBJ2-5; v_gene: TRBV20-1; d_gene: .; CDR3aa: CSARDRSREETQYF
j_gene: TRBJ2-7; v_gene: TRBV28; d_gene: TRBD2; CDR3aa: CASSVLTSGRFRSEQYF
j_gene: TRBJ2-7; v_gene: TRBV6-2/TRBV6-3; d_gene: .; CDR3aa: CASSGISTGRGDYTYEQYF
j_gene: TRBJ2-1; v_gene: TRBV6-4; d_gene: TRBD2; CDR3aa: CASSDSAGGMDEQFF
j_gene: TRBJ2-3; v_gene: TRBV6-1; d_gene: .; CDR3aa: CASSEGGAGTDTQYF
j_gene: TRBJ1-5; v_gene: TRBV19; d_gene: TRBD1; CDR3aa: CASRIGQGAGQPQHF
j_gene: TRBJ2-1; v_gene: TRBV20-1; d_gene: .; CDR3aa: CSVGAYPLKGNEQFF
j_gene: TRBJ1-6; v_gene: TRBV27; d_gene: .; CDR3aa: CASSFGRSSSYNSPLHF
j_gene: TRBJ1-1; v_gene: TRBV6-1; d_gene: .; CDR3aa: CASSEAVNTEAFF
j_gene: TRBJ2-3; v_gene: TRBV4-3; d_gene: .; CDR3aa: CASSQGGLLRPDTQYF
j_gene: TRBJ2-3; v_gene: TRBV20-1; d_gene: TRBD1; CDR3aa: CSAHTGQGNTDTQYF
j_gene: TRBJ2-1; v_gene: TRBV29-1; d_gene: TRBD2; CDR3aa: CSAQLTSGISVGQFF
j_gene: TRBJ1-2; v_gene: TRBV19; d_gene: .; CDR3aa: CATGGWEYGYTF
j_gene: TRBJ2-2; v_gene: TRBV20-1; d_gene: .; CDR3aa: CSAKERLDTGELFF
j_gene: TRBJ2-2; v_gene: TRBV28; d_gene: .; CDR3aa: CASSFARLLNTGELFF
j_gene: TRBJ1-2; v_gene: TRBV19; d_gene: .; CDR3aa: CASSMVDGYGYTF
j_gene: TRBJ2-7; v_gene: TRBV28; d_gene: TRBD1; CDR3aa: CASRAGGSYEQYF
j_gene: TRBJ1-2; v_gene: TRBV20-1; d_gene: .; CDR3aa: CSASAGSRNDGYTF
j_gene: TRBJ2-5; v_gene: TRBV20-1; d_gene: TRBD2; CDR3aa: CSASLAGFQQETQYF
j_gene: TRBJ2-7; v_gene: TRBV19; d_gene: TRBD2; CDR3aa: CASSPRTSGRYEQYF
j_gene: TRBJ2-1; v_gene: TRBV7-6; d_gene: TRBD2; CDR3aa: CASSLEGTGGLLAGVYNEQFF